This TCR beta chain was found in a study of STAT5B mutations in CD4+ large granular lymphocyte leukemia. Regarding the study as a whole: No patients shared main leukemic clonotypes, though roughly 23% appeared at low frequency elsewhere.

Clones were read by immunoSEQ multiplex PCR, and TCRdb kept only the in-frame ones, dropping some. The table shows around 32,000 clones, with nearly 80% occurring only once. CDR1 is MNHEY, CDR2 SMNVEV, per germline (reference sequence). CDR3 size: 15 residues. V lost 3 bases and J 3 bases, leaving 14 bases between the germline ends. Controls came from buffy coats of healthy blood donors. Comment on this clone: The antigen is not known.

The sequenced material came from CD4+ T cells from blood buffy coats. The chain employs TRBV27 and TRBJ2-5, with a possible D match to TRBD2 (6 bases). This sequence originates from a human donor in good health. This CDR3 is CASSLGLHNKETQYF. CDR3 coding DNA: TGTGCCAGCAGTTTGGGACTCCACAACAAAGAGACCCAGTACTTC.